A selection of T cell receptor beta chains follows, all from one sample in a study of beta chain features in type 1 diabetes. The protocol was immunoSEQ multiplex PCR, while the TCRdb copy is restricted to in-frame clones and leaves out a portion. The repertoire has around 340,000 clones, 7.5% to 9% of them found once; the top ten carry around 0.45%. The sequenced material came from central memory CD4+ T cells from blood. These receptors all come from a woman aged 18-29 years in good health. Both conserved end residues are part of each CDR3. D genes are given only for firm matches. Rows give clone size only sometimes, using once, few, many, or a class for an expanded clone.

abundance	d_gene	v_gene	j_gene	CDR3aa	CDR3nt
NA	NA	TRBV7-2	TRBJ1-2	CASSHQDRPFTSTF	TGTGCCAGCAGTCACCAGGATCGGCCTTTTACATCTACCTTC
NA	NA	TRBV28	TRBJ1-2	CASGVEVGFNYGYTF	TGTGCCAGCGGAGTTGAGGTGGGGTTTAACTATGGCTACACCTTC
many	TRBD2	TRBV6-6	TRBJ2-7	CASSYSGTKDEQYF	TGTGCCAGCAGTTACTCCGGGACTAAGGACGAGCAGTACTTC
few	TRBD1	TRBV18	TRBJ2-2	CASSRTGGSNTGELFF	TGTGCCAGCTCCCGGACAGGGGGGTCGAACACCGGGGAGCTGTTTTTT
few	NA	TRBV27	TRBJ2-1	CASSYRTKDNEQFF	TGTGCCAGCAGTTATCGGACCAAAGACAATGAGCAGTTCTTC
few	NA	TRBV21-1	TRBJ1-1	CASSTRQGENTEAFF	TGTGCCAGCAGCACCCGACAGGGCGAGAACACTGAAGCTTTCTTT
NA	NA	TRBV10-3	TRBJ2-6	CAISESIPGANVLTF	TGTGCCATCAGTGAGTCGATTCCTGGGGCCAACGTCCTGACTTTC
NA	TRBD2	TRBV27	TRBJ2-3	CASSLRGWGTDTQYF	TGTGCCAGCAGTTTGCGGGGGTGGGGCACAGATACGCAGTATTTT
NA	NA	TRBV7-2	TRBJ1-2	CASSPVGVGQPYGYTF	TGTGCCAGCAGCCCCGTCGGCGTCGGACAGCCCTATGGCTACACCTTC
NA	TRBD1	TRBV18	TRBJ2-7	CASSPARGQARSRSYEQYF	TGTGCCAGCTCACCGGCAAGGGGACAGGCTAGGTCCCGATCCTACGAGCAGTACTTC
few	TRBD2	TRBV5-4	TRBJ2-3	CASSQAPWLAGSTDTQYF	TGCGCCAGCAGCCAAGCCCCCTGGCTAGCGGGGAGCACAGATACGCAGTATTTT
NA	NA	TRBV4-3	TRBJ2-1	CASSQNSAARSREQFF	TGCGCCAGCAGCCAAAACTCAGCGGCAAGGTCACGGGAGCAGTTCTTC
NA	TRBD2	TRBV28	TRBJ2-7	CASSELAGAYEQYF	TGTGCCAGCAGTGAACTAGCGGGAGCCTACGAGCAGTACTTC
NA	NA	TRBV5-1	TRBJ2-1	CASSLEGVPYNEQFF	TGCGCCAGCAGCTTGGAGGGGGTCCCCTACAATGAGCAGTTCTTC
NA	TRBD2	TRBV4-3	TRBJ2-5	CASSQDSSSGRPLETQYF	TGCGCCAGCAGCCAAGATTCGTCGAGCGGGAGGCCCTTGGAGACCCAGTACTTC
few	TRBD2	TRBV29-1	TRBJ2-5	CSVRKLAGVETQYF	TGCAGCGTCAGGAAACTAGCGGGCGTGGAGACCCAGTACTTC
few	NA	TRBV28	TRBJ1-2	CASSKTVNYGYTF	TGTGCCAGCAGCAAGACAGTCAACTATGGCTACACCTTC
NA	NA	TRBV16	TRBJ2-2	CASSTTGFGAGELFF	TGTGCCAGCAGCACGACAGGATTTGGGGCCGGGGAGCTGTTTTTT
few	NA	TRBV6-1	TRBJ2-6	CASSESLPGSGANVLTF	TGTGCCAGCAGTGAAAGTCTGCCAGGGTCTGGGGCCAACGTCCTGACTTTC
many	NA	TRBV28	TRBJ2-5	CASSWGTQETQYF	TGTGCCAGCAGTTGGGGGACCCAAGAGACCCAGTACTTC
many	NA	TRBV7-9	TRBJ2-1	CASSLTSGHNEQFF	TGTGCCAGCAGCTTAACCAGCGGACACAATGAGCAGTTCTTC
few	TRBD1	TRBV27	TRBJ2-3	CASRGTGLTDTQYF	TGTGCCAGCAGGGGGACAGGGCTTACAGATACGCAGTATTTT
NA	TRBD1	TRBV6-5	TRBJ2-7	CASRIGTGNYEQYF	TGTGCCAGCAGGATAGGGACAGGGAACTACGAGCAGTACTTC
NA	NA	TRBV5-1	TRBJ1-5	CASSPGQGEQPQHF	TGCGCCAGCAGCCCGGGCCAGGGAGAGCAGCCCCAGCATTTT
few	NA	TRBV2	TRBJ2-1	CASRETGFSEQFF	TGTGCCAGCAGGGAAACAGGGTTTAGTGAGCAGTTCTTC
many	TRBD2	TRBV5-4	TRBJ2-2	CASSFRLAGGNTGELFF	TGTGCCAGCAGCTTTCGACTAGCGGGAGGGAACACCGGGGAGCTGTTTTTT
NA	TRBD1	TRBV18	TRBJ1-2	CASSPGTGGDGYTF	TGTGCCAGCTCACCCGGGACAGGGGGTGATGGCTACACCTTC
few	NA	TRBV18	TRBJ2-1	CASSPPTYNEQFF	TGTGCCAGCTCACCACCGACCTACAATGAGCAGTTCTTC
NA	TRBD2	TRBV27	TRBJ2-7	CASSFSRTSGRGWTYEQYF	TGTGCCAGCAGTTTCTCCAGGACTAGCGGGAGAGGGTGGACCTACGAGCAGTACTTC
NA	NA	TRBV7-9	TRBJ2-7	CASSLLAATYEQYF	TGTGCCAGCAGCTTACTCGCAGCAACCTACGAGCAGTACTTC
NA	NA	TRBV25-1	TRBJ1-6	CASSLQDGNSPLHF	TGTGCCAGCAGTTTACAGGATGGGAATTCACCCCTCCACTTT
few	NA	TRBV10-2	TRBJ2-7	CASSEGYEQYF	TGCGCCAGCAGTGAGGGCTACGAGCAGTACTTC
few	NA	TRBV7-3	TRBJ2-1	CASSLHPGVDEQFF	TGTGCCAGCAGCTTACATCCGGGAGTGGATGAGCAGTTCTTC
NA	NA	TRBV2	TRBJ1-3	CASSVRAGLLGNTIYF	TGTGCCAGCAGTGTACGAGCCGGATTGCTGGGGAACACCATATATTTT
NA	NA	TRBV5-1	TRBJ2-3	CASSRAPTDTQYF	TGCGCCAGCAGCCGAGCCCCGACAGATACGCAGTATTTT
NA	NA	TRBV4-3	TRBJ1-4	CASSQDFGRSTNEKLFF	TGCGCCAGCAGCCAAGATTTCGGCAGATCAACTAATGAAAAACTGTTTTTT
NA	NA	TRBV4-3	TRBJ2-1	CASSQEFPGAAEQFF	TGCGCCAGCAGCCAAGAGTTCCCAGGGGCTGCTGAGCAGTTCTTC
NA	NA	TRBV18	TRBJ1-1	CASSQVQGRMGGAFF	TGTGCCAGCTCACAAGTACAAGGACGGATGGGAGGAGCTTTCTTT
NA	NA	TRBV7-2	TRBJ1-2	CASSFRTIEYGYTF	TGTGCCAGCAGCTTCAGGACGATAGAGTATGGCTACACCTTC
few	TRBD2	TRBV19	TRBJ2-1	CASSIDPGLAYGEQFF	TGTGCCAGTAGTATAGATCCTGGACTAGCTTATGGTGAGCAGTTCTTC